This entry lists 2 T cell receptor beta chains sequenced from one sample in a study of blood T cell repertoires in COVID-19. Data came from immunoSEQ multiplex PCR; TCRdb stores just in-frame clones and leaves some out. The repertoire includes about 180,000 clones, 86% of them detected once, and over 7.5% sits in the top ten. Sequencing was done on a sample of PBMCs or T cells enriched from blood (not recorded which). These receptors were collected from a young woman who had recovered from COVID-19.

In this sample, this clone turned up once. The gene calls are TRBV28 and TRBJ1-5; a possible D gene is TRBD1 (6 bases). V was pared by 6 bases and J by 4 bases, with 13 bases between. This CDR3 is 14 amino acids long. Per the germline V gene, CDR1 is MDHEN and CDR2 is SYDVKM. DNA for the CDR3: TGTGCCAGCAGGGGGGACACCACAAATCAGCCCCAGCATTTT. Its protein is CASRGDTTNQPQHF.

V usage is TRBV15 and J usage is TRBJ1-3; a possible D gene is TRBD1 (6 bases). Germline V gene sequence: CDR1 LNHNV, CDR2 YYDKDF (reference sequence). V gave up 1 base and J gave up 2 bases, with 12 bases separating them. CDR3 length equals 16 residues. CDR3: CATSRGPWGPGNTIYF. The CDR3 nucleotides read TGTGCCACCAGCAGAGGTCCTTGGGGGCCTGGAAACACCATATATTTT.